This T cell receptor beta chain comes out of a study of blood T cell repertoires in COVID-19. As for the study in general: Some COVID-19 samples were acute and others convalescent; all came from the United States, Italy and Spain.

The CDR3 totals 14 residues. V lost 4 bases and J 5 bases, leaving 11 bases between the germline ends. Germline loops: CDR1 MGHDK, CDR2 SYGVNS. Assay used: immunoSEQ multiplex PCR; TCRdb lists only in-frame clones, some missing. This table holds approximately 150,000 clones, around 81% found once. The clonotype originates from a human donor in a cohort sampled during active COVID-19. Sequencing used peripheral blood. This chain joins TRBV25-1 and TRBJ1-4; tentative D call: TRBD1 (6 bases). CDR3 nucleotide sequence: TGTGCCAGCAGTGTCCAGAGGGGGAATGAAAAACTGTTTTTT. The encoded protein is CASSVQRGNEKLFF. Based on the CDR3 plus reference TRBV25-1 and TRBJ1-4, the full variable domain is EADIYQTPRYLVIGTGKKITLECSQTMGHDKMYWYQQDPGMELHLIHYSYGVNSTEKGDLSSESTVSRIRTEHFPLTLESARPSHTSQYLCASSVQRGNEKLFFGSGTQLSVL.